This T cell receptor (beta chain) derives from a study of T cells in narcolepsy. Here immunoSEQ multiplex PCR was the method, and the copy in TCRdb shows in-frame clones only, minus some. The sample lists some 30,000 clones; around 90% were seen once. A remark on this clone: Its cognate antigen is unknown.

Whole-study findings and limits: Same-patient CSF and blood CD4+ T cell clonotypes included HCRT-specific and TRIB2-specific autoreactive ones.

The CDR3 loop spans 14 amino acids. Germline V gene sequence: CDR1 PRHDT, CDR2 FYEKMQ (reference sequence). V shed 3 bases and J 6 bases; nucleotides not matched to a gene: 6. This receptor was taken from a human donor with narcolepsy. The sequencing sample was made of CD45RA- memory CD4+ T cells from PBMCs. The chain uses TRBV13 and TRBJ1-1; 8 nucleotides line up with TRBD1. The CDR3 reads CASSFGNRGAEAFF. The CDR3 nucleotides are TGTGCCAGCAGCTTCGGTAACAGGGGGGCTGAAGCTTTCTTT.